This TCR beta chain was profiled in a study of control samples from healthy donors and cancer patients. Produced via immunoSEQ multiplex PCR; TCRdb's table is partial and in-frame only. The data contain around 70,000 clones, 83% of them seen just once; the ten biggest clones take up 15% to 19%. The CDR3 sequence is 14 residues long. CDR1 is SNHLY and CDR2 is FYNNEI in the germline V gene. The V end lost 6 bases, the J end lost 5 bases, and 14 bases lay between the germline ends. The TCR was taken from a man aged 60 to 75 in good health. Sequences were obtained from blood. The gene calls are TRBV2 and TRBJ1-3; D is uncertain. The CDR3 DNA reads TGTGCCAGCAGGGATTCCTACTTCAGAAACACCATATATTTT. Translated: CASRDSYFRNTIYF.